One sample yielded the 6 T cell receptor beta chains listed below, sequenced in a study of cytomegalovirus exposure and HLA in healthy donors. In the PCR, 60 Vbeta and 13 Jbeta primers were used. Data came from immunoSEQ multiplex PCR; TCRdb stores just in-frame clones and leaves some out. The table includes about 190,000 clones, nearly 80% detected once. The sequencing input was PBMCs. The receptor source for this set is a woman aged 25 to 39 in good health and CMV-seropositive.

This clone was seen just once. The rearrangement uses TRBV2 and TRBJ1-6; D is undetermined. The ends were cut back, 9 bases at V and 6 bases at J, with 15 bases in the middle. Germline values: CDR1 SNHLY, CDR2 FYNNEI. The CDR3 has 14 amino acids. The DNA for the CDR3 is TGTGCCAGTTTCTACGGTCAACCTAATTCACCCCTCCACTTT. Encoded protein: CASFYGQPNSPLHF. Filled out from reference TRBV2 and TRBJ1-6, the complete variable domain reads EPEVTQTPSHQVTQMGQEVILRCVPISNHLYFYWYRQILGQKVEFLVSFYNNEISEKSEIFDDQFSVERPDGSNFTLKIRSTKLEDSAMYFCASFYGQPNSPLHFGNGTRLTVT.

CDR3 region: CASSLVTVNNEQFF. The CDR3 bases are TGCGCCAGCAGCTTGGTTACAGTAAACAATGAGCAGTTCTTC. This chain uses TRBV5-1 with TRBJ2-1, with D hard to call. The CDR3 extends over 14 amino acids. V gave up 0 bases and J gave up 5 bases, with 9 bases separating them. Germline V gene lookup returns CDR1 SGHRS and CDR2 YFSETQ.

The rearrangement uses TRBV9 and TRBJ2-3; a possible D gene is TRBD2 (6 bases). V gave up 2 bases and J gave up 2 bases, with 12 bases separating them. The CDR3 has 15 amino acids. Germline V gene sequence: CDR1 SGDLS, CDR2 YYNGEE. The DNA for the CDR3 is TGTGCCAGCAGCGTCCGACTAGGGGACACAGATACGCAGTATTTT. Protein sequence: CASSVRLGDTDTQYF.

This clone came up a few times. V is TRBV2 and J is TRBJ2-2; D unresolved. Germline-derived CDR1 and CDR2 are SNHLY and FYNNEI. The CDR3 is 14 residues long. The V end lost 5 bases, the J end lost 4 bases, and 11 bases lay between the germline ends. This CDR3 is CASSLIQFTGELFF. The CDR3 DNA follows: TGTGCCAGCAGTCTTATCCAGTTCACCGGGGAGCTGTTTTTT.

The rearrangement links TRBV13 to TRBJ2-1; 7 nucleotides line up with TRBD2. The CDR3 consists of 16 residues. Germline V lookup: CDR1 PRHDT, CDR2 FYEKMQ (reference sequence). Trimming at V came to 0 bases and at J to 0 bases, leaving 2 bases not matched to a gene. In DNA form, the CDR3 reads TGTGCCAGCAGCTTAGGAGCGGGACGCTCCTACAATGAGCAGTTCTTC. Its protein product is CASSLGAGRSYNEQFF.

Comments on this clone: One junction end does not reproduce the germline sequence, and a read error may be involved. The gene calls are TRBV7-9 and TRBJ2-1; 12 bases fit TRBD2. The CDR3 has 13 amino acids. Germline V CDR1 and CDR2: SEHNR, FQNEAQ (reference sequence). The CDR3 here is CASRDRLAGVSVF. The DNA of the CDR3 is TGTGCCAGCAGAGACAGACTAGCGGGAGTTTCGGTCTTC.